This TCR beta chain was recorded in a study of T cells in Graves' hyperthyroidism and ophthalmopathy. There are 15 residues in the CDR3. Germline V gene sequence: CDR1 MNHNS, CDR2 SASEGT. J lost 5 bases, V lost 2 bases, and 6 bases had no gene match. Amplification yielded TCR beta CDR3 regions, with RNA transcripts as the source. HTBI primers were employed in a first-round RT-PCR of the TCR CDR3. Each CDR3 protein gets one entry after TCRdb re-called the multiplex PCR reads with MiXCR. This table has 500,000 to 600,000 distinct CDR3 sequences, 46% appearing once. This clonotype was found many times. This clonotype originated in a woman between 18 and 30 years old with Graves' hyperthyroidism. V is TRBV6-1 and J is TRBJ1-2, with 9 bases identical to TRBD1. Sequences were obtained from peripheral blood or thyroid tissue (not recorded which). CDR3 sequence reads: CASSELGQGYYGYTF. The CDR3, as DNA: TGTGCCAGCAGTGAATTGGGACAGGGATATTATGGCTACACCTTC.